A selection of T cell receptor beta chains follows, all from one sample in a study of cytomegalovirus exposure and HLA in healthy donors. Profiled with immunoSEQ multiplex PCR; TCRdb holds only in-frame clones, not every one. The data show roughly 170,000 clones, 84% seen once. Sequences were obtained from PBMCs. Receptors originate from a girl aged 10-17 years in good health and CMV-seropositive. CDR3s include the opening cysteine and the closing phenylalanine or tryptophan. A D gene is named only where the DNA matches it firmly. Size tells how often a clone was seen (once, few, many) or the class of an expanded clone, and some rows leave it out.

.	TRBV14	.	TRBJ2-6	TGTGCCAGCAGCCAGACCAGGGTAGCCGGGGCCAACGTCCTGACTTTC	CASSQTRVAGANVLTF
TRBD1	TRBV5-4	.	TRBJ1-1	TGTGCCAGCAGTTTTAGGCGGGGGACAGGGGTGGGGAACACTGAAGCTTTCTTT	CASSFRRGTGVGNTEAFF
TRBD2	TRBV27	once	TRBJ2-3	TGTGCCAGCAGTCCGACTAGCTTAGATACGCAGTATTTT	CASSPTSLDTQYF
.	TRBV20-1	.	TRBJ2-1	TGCAGTGCTAGCTTCCACAATGAGCAGTTCTTC	CSASFHNEQFF
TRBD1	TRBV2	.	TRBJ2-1	TGTGCCAGCAGGGCGGACAGGGGGCACTACAATGAGCAGTTCTTC	CASRADRGHYNEQFF
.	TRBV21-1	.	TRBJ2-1	TGTGCCAGCAGCATTCAACAGGCTAATCCGGACGATGAGCAGTTCTTC	CASSIQQANPDDEQFF
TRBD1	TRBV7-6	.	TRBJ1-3	TGTGCCAGCAGCTTTTCGGACAGGGACTCTGGAAACACCATATATTTT	CASSFSDRDSGNTIYF
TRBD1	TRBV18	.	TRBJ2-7	TGTGCCAGCCGAACCGGCGACCGTGGGACAGTCCCCCGCGAGCAGTACTTC	CASRTGDRGTVPREQYF
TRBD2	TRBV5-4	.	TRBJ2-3	TGTGCCAGCAGCCGCGGGGGAAGGGAGATGACTAGCGGGGGGTCAGATACGCAGTATTTT	CASSRGGREMTSGGSDTQYF
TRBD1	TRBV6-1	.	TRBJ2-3	TGTGCCAGCACTGAGGGACAGGGGCCCCCTAGCACAGATACGCAGTATTTT	CASTEGQGPPSTDTQYF
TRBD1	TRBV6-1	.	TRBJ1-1	TGTGCCGGTGGACAGGGCCGGACTGAAGCTTTCTTT	CAGGQGRTEAFF
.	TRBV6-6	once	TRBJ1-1	TGTGCCAGCAGTTACTCGAGTCATGAAGCTTTCTTT	CASSYSSHEAFF
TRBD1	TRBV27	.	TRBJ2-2	TGTGCCAGCAGGACCGGGACAGCCACCGGGGAGCTGTTTTTT	CASRTGTATGELFF
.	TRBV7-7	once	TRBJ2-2	TGTGCTAGCACCCCTGGAGGCGCCGGGGAGCTGTTTTTT	CASTPGGAGELFF
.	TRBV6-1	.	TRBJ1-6	TGTGCCAGCAGTGAAGGACGGGAAATCAATTCACCCCTCCACTTT	CASSEGREINSPLHF
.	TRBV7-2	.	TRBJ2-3	TGTGCCAGCAGCTTCCTTCCGGTTATGGGCACAGATACGCAGTATTTT	CASSFLPVMGTDTQYF
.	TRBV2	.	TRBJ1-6	TGTGCCAGCAGTGGATTGGTCTGGAGCTCCTATAATTCACCCCTCCACTTT	CASSGLVWSSYNSPLHF
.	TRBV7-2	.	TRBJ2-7	TGTGCCAGCAGCCCTTCCTATTACGAGCAGTACTTC	CASSPSYYEQYF
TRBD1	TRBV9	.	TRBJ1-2	TGTGCCAGCAGCGTACACCCACAGGGGGCCTATGGCTACACCTTC	CASSVHPQGAYGYTF
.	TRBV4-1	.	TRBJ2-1	TGCGCCAGCAGCCAAGATCTAGGGAGGAGTGACAATGAGCAGTTCTTC	CASSQDLGRSDNEQFF
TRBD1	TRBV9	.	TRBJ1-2	TGTGCCAGCAGCGTAGTAGGAGGGACAGCCTATGGCTACACCTTC	CASSVVGGTAYGYTF
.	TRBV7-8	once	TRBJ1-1	TGTGCCAGCAGCTCTGTGGGTGGGAGGAGCACTGAAGCTTTCTTT	CASSSVGGRSTEAFF
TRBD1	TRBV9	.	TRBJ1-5	TGTGCCAGCAGCTTCGGGACAGGGGATCAGCCCCAGCATTTT	CASSFGTGDQPQHF
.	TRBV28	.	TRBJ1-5	TGTGCCAGCTGGGGGGTCGATCAGCCCCAGCATTTT	CASWGVDQPQHF
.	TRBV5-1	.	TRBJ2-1	TGCGCCAGCAGCTTGGTCACGGGGTCCGGTGAGCAGTTCTTC	CASSLVTGSGEQFF
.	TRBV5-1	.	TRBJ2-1	TGCGCCAGCAGCTTGACATCCACCGGGTCTGAGCAGTTCTTC	CASSLTSTGSEQFF
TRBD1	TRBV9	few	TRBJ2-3	TGTGCCAGCAGCGTACCCAAATACAGGGGGATCTCCCTGACAGATACGCAGTATTTT	CASSVPKYRGISLTDTQYF
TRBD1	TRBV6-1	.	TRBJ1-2	TGTGCCAGCAGGAGGACAGGGGGGGACTATGGCTACACCTTC	CASRRTGGDYGYTF
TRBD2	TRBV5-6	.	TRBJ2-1	TGTGCCAGCAGCTTTGGGCTAGCGGGGAATGAGCAGTTCTTC	CASSFGLAGNEQFF